This T cell receptor beta chain is from a study of identical twins. V shed 6 bases, J shed 8 bases, and the junction held 12 bases outside the gene matches. The CDR3 is made up of 15 amino acids. The germline V gene has CDR1 SQVTM and CDR2 ANQGSEA. A universal primer binding site was introduced by template switching. The final cDNA contained unique molecular identifiers. Each CDR3 protein gets one entry after TCRdb re-called the 5' RACE reads with MiXCR. The sample carries 1.5 million to 2 million distinct CDR3 sequences, under 35% recorded once. Study-wide results and caveats: Cord blood's abundant beta clonotypes had fewer insertions, unlike memory repertoires. Invariant MAIT and iNKT cells are populations that could partly confound zero-insertion analyses. In beta out-of-frame sequences, the excess sharing between twins was weaker.

This clonotype has just a few counts. Its antigen is as yet unknown. The V and J genes are TRBV29-1 and TRBJ2-1, with 11 bases matching TRBD1. Source material: cord blood. This receptor was taken from a newborn girl in good health. The chain's CDR3 is CSVPGRRTGGDEQFF. The CDR3 DNA reads as TGCAGCGTGCCTGGGAGGAGGACAGGGGGCGATGAGCAGTTCTTC.